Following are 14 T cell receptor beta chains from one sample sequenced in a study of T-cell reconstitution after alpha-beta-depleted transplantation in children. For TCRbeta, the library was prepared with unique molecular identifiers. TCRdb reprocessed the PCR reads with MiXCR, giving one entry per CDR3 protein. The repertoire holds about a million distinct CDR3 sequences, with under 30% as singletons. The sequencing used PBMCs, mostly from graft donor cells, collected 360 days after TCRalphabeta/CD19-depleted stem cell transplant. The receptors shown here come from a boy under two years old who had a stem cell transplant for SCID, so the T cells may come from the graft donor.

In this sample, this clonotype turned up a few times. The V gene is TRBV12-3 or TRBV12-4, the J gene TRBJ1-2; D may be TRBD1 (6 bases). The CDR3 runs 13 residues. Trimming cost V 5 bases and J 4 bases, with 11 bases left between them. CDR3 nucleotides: TGTGCCAGCAGTCCAAAGGGGGTCTATGGCTACACCTTC. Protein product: CASSPKGVYGYTF.

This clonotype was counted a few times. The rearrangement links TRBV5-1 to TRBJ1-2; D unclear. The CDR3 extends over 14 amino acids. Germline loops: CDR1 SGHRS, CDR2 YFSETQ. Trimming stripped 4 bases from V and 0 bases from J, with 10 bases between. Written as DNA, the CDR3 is TGCGCCAGCAGCCAGACGAATGCTAACTATGGCTACACCTTC. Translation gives CASSQTNANYGYTF.

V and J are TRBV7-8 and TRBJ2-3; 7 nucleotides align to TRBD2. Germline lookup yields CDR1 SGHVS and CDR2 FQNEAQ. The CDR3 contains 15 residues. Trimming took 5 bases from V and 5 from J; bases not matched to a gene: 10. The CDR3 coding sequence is TGTGCCAGCAGCCTGGGGGGGGTTTCGGGAGATACGCAGTATTTT. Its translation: CASSLGGVSGDTQYF.

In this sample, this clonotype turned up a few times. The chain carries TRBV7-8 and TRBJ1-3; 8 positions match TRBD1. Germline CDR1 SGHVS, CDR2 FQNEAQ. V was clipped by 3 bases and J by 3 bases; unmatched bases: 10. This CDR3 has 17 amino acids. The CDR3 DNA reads TGTGCCAGCAGCTTCCACTATACGGACAGGGTTGGAAACACCATATATTTT. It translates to CASSFHYTDRVGNTIYF.

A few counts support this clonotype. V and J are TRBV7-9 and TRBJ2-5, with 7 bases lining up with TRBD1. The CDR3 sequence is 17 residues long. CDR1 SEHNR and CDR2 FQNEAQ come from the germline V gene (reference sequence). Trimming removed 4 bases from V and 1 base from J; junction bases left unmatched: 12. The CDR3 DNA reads TGTGCCAGCAGCTCGCCCCTCTCGGGACAGCTCCAAGAGACCCAGTACTTC. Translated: CASSSPLSGQLQETQYF. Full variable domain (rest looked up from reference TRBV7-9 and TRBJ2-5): DTGVSQNPRHKITKRGQNVTFRCDPISEHNRLYWYRQTLGQGPEFLTYFQNEAQLEKSRLLSDRFSAERPKGSFSTLEIQRTEQGDSAMYLCASSSPLSGQLQETQYFGPGTRLLVL.

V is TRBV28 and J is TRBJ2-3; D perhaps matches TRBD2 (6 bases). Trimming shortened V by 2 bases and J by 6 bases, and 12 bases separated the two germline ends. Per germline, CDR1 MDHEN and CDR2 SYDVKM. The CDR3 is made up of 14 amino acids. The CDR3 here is CASSLMGGLDTQYF. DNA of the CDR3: TGTGCCAGCAGTTTAATGGGAGGACTGGATACGCAGTATTTT.

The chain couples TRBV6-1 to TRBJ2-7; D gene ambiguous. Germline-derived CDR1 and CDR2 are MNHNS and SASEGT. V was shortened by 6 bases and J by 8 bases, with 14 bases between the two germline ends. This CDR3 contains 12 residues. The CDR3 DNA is TGTGCCAGCAGAGACCTTTTTACCAAGCAGTACTTC. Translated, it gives CASRDLFTKQYF.

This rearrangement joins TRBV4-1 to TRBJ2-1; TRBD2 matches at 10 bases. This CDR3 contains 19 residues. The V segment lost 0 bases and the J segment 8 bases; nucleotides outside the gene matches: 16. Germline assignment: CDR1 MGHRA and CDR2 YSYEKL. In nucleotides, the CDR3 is TGCGCCAGCAGCCAAGACGATCATAGCGGGGGGACCTACTCGGATGAGCAGTTCTTC. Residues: CASSQDDHSGGTYSDEQFF.

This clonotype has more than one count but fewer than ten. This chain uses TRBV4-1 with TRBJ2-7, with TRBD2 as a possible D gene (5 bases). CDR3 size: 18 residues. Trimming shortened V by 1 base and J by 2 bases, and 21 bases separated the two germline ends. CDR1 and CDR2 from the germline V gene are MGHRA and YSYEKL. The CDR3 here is CASSQGYFLSGIPYEQYF. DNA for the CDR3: TGCGCCAGCAGCCAAGGATATTTCCTCAGCGGTATACCCTACGAGCAGTACTTC.

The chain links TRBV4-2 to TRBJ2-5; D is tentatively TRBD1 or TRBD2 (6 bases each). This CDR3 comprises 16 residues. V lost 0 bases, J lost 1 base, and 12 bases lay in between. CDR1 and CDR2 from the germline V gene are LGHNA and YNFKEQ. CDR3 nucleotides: TGTGCCAGCAGCCAAGATCGGGGGCCGGGCCAAGAGACCCAGTACTTC. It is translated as CASSQDRGPGQETQYF.

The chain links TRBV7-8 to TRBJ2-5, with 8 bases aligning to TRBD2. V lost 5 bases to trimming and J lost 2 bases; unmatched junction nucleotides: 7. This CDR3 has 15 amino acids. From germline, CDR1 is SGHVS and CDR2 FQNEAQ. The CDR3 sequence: CASSPGLALQETQYF. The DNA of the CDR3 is TGTGCCAGCAGCCCCGGACTAGCTTTACAAGAGACCCAGTACTTC.

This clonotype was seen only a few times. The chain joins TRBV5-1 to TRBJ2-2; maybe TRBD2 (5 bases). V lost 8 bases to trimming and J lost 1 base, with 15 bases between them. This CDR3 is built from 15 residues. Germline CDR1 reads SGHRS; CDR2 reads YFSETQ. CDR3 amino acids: CASFEEGRNTGELFF. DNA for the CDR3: TGCGCCAGTTTCGAGGAAGGGAGGAACACCGGGGAGCTGTTTTTT.

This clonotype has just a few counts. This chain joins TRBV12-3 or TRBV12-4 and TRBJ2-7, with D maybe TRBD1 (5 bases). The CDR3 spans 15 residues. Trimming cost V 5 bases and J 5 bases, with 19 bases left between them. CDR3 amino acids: CASSGAGPKGDEQYF. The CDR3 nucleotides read TGTGCCAGCAGTGGGGCAGGGCCAAAGGGCGACGAGCAGTACTTC.

The CDR3 protein is CAAGGGNTGELFF. The CDR3 nucleotides read TGTGCCGCGGGCGGGGGGAACACCGGGGAGCTGTTTTTT. The V gene is TRBV6-5, the J gene TRBJ2-2, with 7 bases that match TRBD2. CDR1 is MNHEY, CDR2 SVGAGI, per germline. The CDR3 contains 13 residues. J lost 1 base, V lost 11 bases, and 4 bases had no gene match.